This T cell receptor (beta chain) was captured in a study of control samples from healthy donors and cancer patients. The V gene's germline CDR1 is MDHEN and CDR2 SYDVKM. The CDR3 extends over 13 amino acids. The V gene lost 5 bases and the J gene lost 8 bases, with 10 bases spanning the gap. Sequenced by immunoSEQ multiplex PCR; TCRdb stores in-frame clones only, minus some. The table shows roughly 130,000 clones, with 70% to 90% occurring only once. The origin of this receptor is a man aged 45-60 years in good health. Source material: blood. V gene TRBV28 combines with J gene TRBJ1-6; a possible D gene is TRBD1 (5 bases). DNA of the CDR3: TGTGCCAGCAGTAGAACAGGACATTCACCCCTCCACTTT. It specifies CASSRTGHSPLHF. The variable domain in full, completed from reference TRBV28 and TRBJ1-6, reads DVKVTQSSRYLVKRTGEKVFLECVQDMDHENMFWYRQDPGLGLRLIYFSYDVKMKEKGDIPEGYSVSREKKERFSLILESASTNQTSMYLCASSRTGHSPLHFGNGTRLTVT.